The T cell receptor (beta chain) described here comes from a study of technical replicates of blood from a few donors. The data were produced by immunoSEQ multiplex PCR, yet TCRdb's version contains in-frame clones alone and is incomplete. The table has approximately 73,000 clones, roughly 90% seen once. This clone was seen only once. The CDR3 is made up of 16 amino acids. J was trimmed by 0 bases and V by 3 bases; bases with no gene match: 7. In germline, CDR1 is LNHDA, CDR2 SQIVND (reference sequence). The chain recombines TRBV19 with TRBJ2-7, with 8 bases fitting TRBD2. This clonotype was obtained from a human donor in good health. Sequencing used T cells isolated from PBMCs. The CDR3 region has the DNA TGTGCCAGTAGTATTGAGGGCGGGAGGTTCTCCTACGAGCAGTACTTC. Translating gives CASSIEGGRFSYEQYF.